This passage covers 28 T cell receptor beta chains from one sample sequenced in a study of shared T cell receptors in the human thymus (dated by TCRdb to 2020 to 2022). The library came from the immunoSEQ multiplex PCR assay. TCRdb took this table from immuneACCESS and kept in-frame rearrangements with V and J called. Such tables lack part of the clones; where checked against another copy, unresolved V genes explain under half of the gap, and the rest is unexplained. The sample data list under 450,000 clones, and roughly 94% of these were observed just once. The ten largest clones represent 0.015% to 0.025% of the sample. The sample consisted of thymocytes. These receptors originate from a human donor.

The V call is TRBV18, the J call TRBJ2-1; TRBD2 agrees at 15 bases. Germline lookup yields CDR1 KGHSH and CDR2 LQKENI. V lost 2 bases and J lost 4; bases outside the gene matches: 6. The length of the CDR3 is 18 residues. CDR3 nucleotide sequence: TGTGCCAGCTCACCAGGGACTAGCGGGAGGTTGGCATACAATGAGCAGTTCTTC. Translation: CASSPGTSGRLAYNEQFF. Supplemented by reference TRBV18 and TRBJ2-1, the full variable domain reads NAGVMQNPRHLVRRRGQEARLRCSPMKGHSHVYWYRQLPEEGLKFMVYLQKENIIDESGMPKERFSAEFPKEGPSILRIQQVVRGDSAAYFCASSPGTSGRLAYNEQFFGPGTRLTVL.

This chain uses TRBV28 with TRBJ2-1; 9 nucleotides agree with TRBD1. This CDR3 is 16 amino acids long. V trimming: 5 bases; J trimming: 6 bases; junction bases outside the gene matches: 11. Germline V gives CDR1 MDHEN, CDR2 SYDVKM. The CDR3 reads CASSLRQGVWSNEQFF. In nucleotides, the CDR3 is TGTGCCAGCAGTCTCCGACAGGGGGTGTGGAGCAATGAGCAGTTCTTC.

V and J are TRBV7-9 and TRBJ1-4, with D possibly TRBD1 on 6 matching bases. Germline CDR1 reads SEHNR; CDR2 reads FQNEAQ (reference sequence). Trimming shortened V by 8 bases and J by 8 bases, and 21 bases separated the two germline ends. This CDR3 is 15 amino acids long. The CDR3 DNA sequence: TGTGCCAGCGGCTACAGGGCCCAAGAGGGCGAAAAACTGTTTTTT. As protein: CASGYRAQEGEKLFF.

The rearrangement uses TRBV6-1 and TRBJ2-2; D remains unclear. The CDR3 totals 12 residues. The V end lost 8 bases, the J end lost 8 bases, and 12 bases lay between the germline ends. Germline V lookup: CDR1 MNHNS, CDR2 SASEGT. The CDR3 DNA follows: TGTGCCAGCCGTCATATCACTGGGGAGCTGTTTTTT. It encodes CASRHITGELFF.

The gene calls are TRBV29-1 and TRBJ2-6, with D hard to call. Trimming pared 4 bases from V and 1 base from J, leaving 5 bases between. Germline CDR1 SQVTM, CDR2 ANQGSEA. The length of the CDR3 is 13 residues. For the CDR3, the DNA is TGCAGCGTTGTCGGGTCTGGGGCCAACGTCCTGACTTTC. This sequence encodes CSVVGSGANVLTF.

The CDR3 DNA sequence: TGTGCCATCAGTGAGGTGCCCAGACTAGCGGGAGTGGTCACCAAAAACATTCAGTACTTC. Translating it yields CAISEVPRLAGVVTKNIQYF. The V gene is TRBV10-3, the J gene TRBJ2-4; TRBD2 agrees at 12 bases. The germline CDR1 and CDR2 sequences are ENHRY and SYGVKD. The CDR3 contains 20 residues. J lost 2 bases, V lost 2 bases, and 13 bases had no gene match.

The chain links TRBV1 to TRBJ2-3; no check of the table's D call, TRBD1, against the DNA was made. TRBV1 is assigned pseudogene status. This CDR3 region has 17 residues. CDR3 residues: CTSSQANRGPVTDTQYF. CDR3 DNA: TGCACCAGCAGCCAAGCAAACAGGGGGCCCGTCACAGATACGCAGTATTTT.

The chain is built from TRBV30 and TRBJ1-4, with a weak D call TRBD1 (5 bases). CDR3 length equals 14 residues. The germline V gene has CDR1 GTSNPN and CDR2 SVGIG (reference sequence). The V end lost 0 bases, the J end lost 4 bases, and 9 bases lay between the germline ends. The CDR3 reads CAWSVLGGNEKLFF. The CDR3 nucleotides are TGTGCCTGGAGTGTACTCGGGGGTAATGAAAAACTGTTTTTT.

The rearrangement uses TRBV28 and TRBJ1-2; 9 nucleotides agree with TRBD1. Germline CDR1 reads MDHEN; CDR2 reads SYDVKM. Unmatched junction bases numbered 18, after V lost 0 bases and J lost 4 bases. This CDR3 is built from 20 residues. The chain's CDR3 is CASSLCLGGTGGAGCYGYTF. The CDR3 DNA is TGTGCCAGCAGTTTATGTTTGGGGGGAACAGGGGGCGCTGGATGCTATGGCTACACCTTC.

The V gene is TRBV7-3, the J gene TRBJ2-1; D not certain. The CDR3 is 13 amino acids. Trimming took 8 bases from V and 4 from J, leaving 12 bases between them. Looked up from germline, CDR1 is SGHTA and CDR2 is FQGTGA. As DNA, the CDR3 is TGTGCCAGCGGGTCTGCGCCTTACAATGAGCAGTTCTTC. Amino acid sequence: CASGSAPYNEQFF.

The J gene is TRBJ1-2, the V gene TRBV4-1; D is uncertain. V was shortened by 0 bases and J by 5 bases, with 7 bases between the two germline ends. The CDR3 totals 13 residues. CDR1 and CDR2 (germline): MGHRA, YSYEKL. In DNA form, the CDR3 reads TGCGCCAGCAGCCAAGATAGGGTGTATGGCTACACCTTC. Protein sequence: CASSQDRVYGYTF.

The chain links TRBV14 to TRBJ2-1, with D tentatively TRBD1 or TRBD2 (5 bases each). Germline CDR1 SGHDN, CDR2 FVKESK. Trimming removed 4 bases from V and 2 bases from J, with 12 bases in between. The CDR3 contains 15 residues. CDR3 region: CASSLWDGAYNEQFF. CDR3 DNA: TGTGCCAGCAGCCTGTGGGACGGCGCCTACAATGAGCAGTTCTTC.

The DNA for the CDR3 is TGTGCCAGCAGCCGACCGGACACTGAAGCTTTCTTT. Translated, it gives CASSRPDTEAFF. This chain links TRBV7-9 with TRBJ1-1; D gene ambiguous. Germline V gene data show CDR1 as SEHNR and CDR2 as FQNEAQ (reference sequence). V lost 5 bases, J lost 3 bases, and 7 bases lay in between. The CDR3 loop spans 12 amino acids.

V gene TRBV18 combines with J gene TRBJ1-3, with 7 bases aligning to TRBD1. CDR1 and CDR2 (germline): KGHSH, LQKENI. V lost 3 bases and J lost 0; bases outside the gene matches: 2. The CDR3 length is 15 residues. CDR3 DNA: TGTGCCAGCTCACCGGACAGGCTCTCTGGAAACACCATATATTTT. Protein sequence: CASSPDRLSGNTIYF.

J is TRBJ2-7 and V is TRBV5-1; 7 positions match TRBD1. Germline V gene data show CDR1 as SGHRS and CDR2 as YFSETQ. The CDR3 loop spans 15 amino acids. V shed 3 bases, J shed 6 bases, and the junction held 12 bases outside the gene matches. The CDR3 DNA reads TGCGCCAGCAGCTCGAGACAGGGTCCCTTCGGCGAGCAGTACTTC. It yields the protein CASSSRQGPFGEQYF.

This clone was picked up one time. The V call is TRBV23-1, the J call TRBJ2-3; D is unclear. Being an ORF, TRBV23-1 has a function that is uncertain. The CDR3 length is 15 residues. The ends were cut back, 6 bases at V and 0 bases at J, with 13 bases in the middle. The CDR3 DNA sequence: TGCGCCAGCAGCCGCTCACCCCATAGCACAGATACGCAGTATTTT. Its protein product is CASSRSPHSTDTQYF.

The chain has TRBV5-4 and TRBJ2-7; TRBD2 matches at 10 bases. Per germline, CDR1 SGHNT and CDR2 YYREEE (reference sequence). The ends lost 0 bases at V and 3 bases at J; junction bases unmatched: 6. The CDR3 covers 16 residues. The CDR3 region is CASSLGLAGDVYEQYF. The CDR3, as DNA: TGTGCCAGCAGCTTGGGCCTAGCGGGAGACGTCTACGAGCAGTACTTC.

This clone was seen a single time. This sequence joins TRBV9 and TRBJ2-2, with a tentative D call TRBD1 (5 bases). V lost 0 bases, J lost 4 bases, and 13 bases lay in between. CDR3 size: 16 residues. CDR1 SGDLS and CDR2 YYNGEE come from the germline V gene. The DNA for the CDR3 is TGTGCCAGCAGCGTAGAGGGGATTAGGGTCACCGGGGAGCTGTTTTTT. Translating it yields CASSVEGIRVTGELFF.

V gene TRBV30 combines with J gene TRBJ2-1, with 8 bases fitting TRBD2. The V gene end was trimmed by 2 bases and the J gene end by 4 bases; junction bases not matched to a gene: 16. The CDR3 spans 18 residues. CDR1 and CDR2 from the germline V gene are GTSNPN and SVGIG (reference sequence). The CDR3 sequence is CAWSFQTPVAGLYNEQFF. The DNA for the CDR3 is TGTGCCTGGAGTTTTCAAACCCCCGTAGCGGGACTATACAATGAGCAGTTCTTC.

A single count supports this clone. This chain joins TRBV6-5 and TRBJ2-7, with TRBD1 matching over 10 bases. CDR1 is MNHEY and CDR2 is SVGAGI in the germline V gene. The CDR3 loop spans 15 amino acids. The J segment lost 0 bases and the V segment lost 5 bases, leaving 4 bases of the junction unmatched. DNA of the CDR3: TGTGCCAGCAGTACTCGGACAGGGGGCTCCTACGAGCAGTACTTC. Encoded protein: CASSTRTGGSYEQYF.

The rearrangement links TRBV4-1 to TRBJ2-3; the D call may be TRBD1 or TRBD2 (6 bases each). The CDR3 is 17 residues long. V lost 0 bases and J 1 base, leaving 14 bases between the germline ends. Germline CDR1 reads MGHRA; CDR2 reads YSYEKL. The CDR3 here is CASSQDSPGAGTDTQYF. CDR3 DNA sequence: TGCGCCAGCAGCCAAGATTCCCCGGGGGCGGGCACAGATACGCAGTATTTT.

The V call is TRBV30, the J call TRBJ1-5, with TRBD1 identical over 9 bases. The CDR3 spans 14 residues. Looked up from germline, CDR1 is GTSNPN and CDR2 is SVGIG (reference sequence). V dropped 4 bases and J dropped 6; count of bases not matched to a gene: 7. The DNA of the CDR3 is TGTGCCTGGACGGGGGACAGGGCGGTTCAGCCCCAGCATTTT. It yields the protein CAWTGDRAVQPQHF.

The CDR3 DNA is TGTGCCAGCAGTGAACCCTCGAGGGGGGCTCGGGGCAATCAGCCCCAGCATTTT. Protein product: CASSEPSRGARGNQPQHF. The rearrangement links TRBV6-1 to TRBJ1-5; D is perhaps TRBD1 (6 bases). The V gene's germline CDR1 is MNHNS and CDR2 SASEGT. This CDR3 has 18 residues. The V end was cut by 2 bases, the J end by 2 bases, with 19 bases between.

The V gene is TRBV27, the J gene TRBJ2-7; D is possibly TRBD1 or TRBD2 (6 bases each). The V end lost 5 bases, the J end lost 3 bases, and 20 bases lay between the germline ends. This CDR3 contains 16 residues. From germline, CDR1 is MNHEY and CDR2 SMNVEV (reference sequence). This chain's CDR3 is CASSPRGGTGFYEQYF. The CDR3 region has the DNA TGTGCCAGCAGTCCCCGAGGGGGGACTGGGTTCTACGAGCAGTACTTC.

The chain uses TRBV30 and TRBJ2-3, with 11 bases fitting TRBD2. This CDR3 spans 17 amino acids. The germline CDR1 and CDR2 sequences are GTSNPN and SVGIG (reference sequence). V was pared by 5 bases and J by 2 bases, with 12 bases of the junction left unmatched. The chain's CDR3 is CAWALAGGPIHTDTQYF. For the CDR3, the DNA is TGTGCCTGGGCCCTAGCGGGAGGCCCTATTCACACAGATACGCAGTATTTT.

The chain links TRBV7-9 to TRBJ2-7; maybe TRBD1 (6 bases). The V and J ends lost 8 bases and 1 base respectively, with 30 bases between them. The CDR3 covers 19 residues. Germline CDR1 and CDR2: SEHNR and FQNEAQ (reference sequence). The CDR3 bases are TGTGCCAGCCGCATTTGGGACATGAAGGGAACTCTAAGGTCCTACGAGCAGTACTTC. This gives the protein CASRIWDMKGTLRSYEQYF.

The chain has TRBV4-3 and TRBJ2-3; no firm D call. The CDR3 covers 16 residues. From germline, CDR1 is LGHNA and CDR2 YSLEER. The V and J ends lost 3 bases and 5 bases respectively, with 18 bases between them. CDR3 DNA: TGCGCCAGCAGCCAGGTGGAATTAAAAATGAGAGATACGCAGTATTTT. Residues: CASSQVELKMRDTQYF.

This clone is a singleton in its sample. The CDR3 bases are TGTGCCAGCAGTTGGGGACACTTCACCGGGGAGCTGTTTTTT. It is translated as CASSWGHFTGELFF. V and J are TRBV27 and TRBJ2-2; tentative D call: TRBD1 (6 bases). The V gene's germline CDR1 is MNHEY and CDR2 SMNVEV (reference sequence). The V and J ends lost 4 bases and 4 bases respectively, with 10 bases between them. CDR3 length: 14 amino acids.